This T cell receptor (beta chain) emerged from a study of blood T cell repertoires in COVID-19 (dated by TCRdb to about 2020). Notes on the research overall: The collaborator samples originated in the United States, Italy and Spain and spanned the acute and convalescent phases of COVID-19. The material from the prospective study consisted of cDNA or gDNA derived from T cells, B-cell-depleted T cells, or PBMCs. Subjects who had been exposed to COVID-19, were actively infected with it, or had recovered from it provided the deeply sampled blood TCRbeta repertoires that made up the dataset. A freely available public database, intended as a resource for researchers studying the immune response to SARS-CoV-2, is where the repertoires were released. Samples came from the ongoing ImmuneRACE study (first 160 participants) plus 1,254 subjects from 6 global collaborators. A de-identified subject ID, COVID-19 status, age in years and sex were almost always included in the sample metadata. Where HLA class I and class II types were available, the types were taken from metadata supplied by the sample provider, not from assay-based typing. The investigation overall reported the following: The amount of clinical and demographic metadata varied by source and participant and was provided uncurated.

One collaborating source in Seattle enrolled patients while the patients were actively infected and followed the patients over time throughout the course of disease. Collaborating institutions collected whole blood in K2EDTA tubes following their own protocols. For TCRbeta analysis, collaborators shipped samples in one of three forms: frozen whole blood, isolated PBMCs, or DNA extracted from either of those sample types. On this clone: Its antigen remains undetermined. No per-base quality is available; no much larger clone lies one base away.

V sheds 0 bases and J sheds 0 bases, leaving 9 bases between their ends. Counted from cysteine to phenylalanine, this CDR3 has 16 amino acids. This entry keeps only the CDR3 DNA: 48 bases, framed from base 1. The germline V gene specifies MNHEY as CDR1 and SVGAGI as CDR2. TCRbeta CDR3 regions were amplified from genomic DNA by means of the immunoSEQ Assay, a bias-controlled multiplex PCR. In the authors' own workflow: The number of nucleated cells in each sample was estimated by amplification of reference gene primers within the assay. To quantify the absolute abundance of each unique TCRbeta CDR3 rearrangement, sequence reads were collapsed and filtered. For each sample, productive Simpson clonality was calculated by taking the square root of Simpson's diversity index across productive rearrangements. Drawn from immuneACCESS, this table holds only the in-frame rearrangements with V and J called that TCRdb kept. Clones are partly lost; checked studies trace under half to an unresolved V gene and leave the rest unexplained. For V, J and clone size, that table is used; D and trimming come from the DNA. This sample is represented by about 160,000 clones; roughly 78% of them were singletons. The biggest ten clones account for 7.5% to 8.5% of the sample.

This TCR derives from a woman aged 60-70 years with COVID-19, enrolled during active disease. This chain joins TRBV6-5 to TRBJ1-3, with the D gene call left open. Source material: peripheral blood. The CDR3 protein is CASSYSLGSSGNTIYF. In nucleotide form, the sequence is TGTGCCAGCAGTTACTCCCTCGGGAGCTCTGGAAACACCATATATTTT.